The 7 T cell receptor beta chains below all came from one sample that was sequenced in a study of shared clonotypes between healthy human individuals. The method was immunoSEQ multiplex PCR; TCRdb's version includes in-frame clones alone and lacks a portion of them. The sample yields approximately 1.5 million clones, around 98.5% seen once. The sample consisted of naive CD4+ T cells sorted from blood. The sample's subset: CD45RA+ positively selected. The origin of the receptors is a man younger than 40 in good health.

The rearrangement uses TRBV18 and TRBJ1-3; D remains unclear. Trimming pared 6 bases from V and 4 bases from J, leaving 19 bases between. The germline CDR1 and CDR2 sequences are KGHSH and LQKENI. This CDR3 comprises 16 residues. The CDR3 nucleotides are TGTGCCAGCTCCCCCGCCAGAGGAGGTGGGGGAAACACCATATATTTT. Translation gives CASSPARGGGGNTIYF.

This sequence joins TRBV10-2 and TRBJ1-5; 8 nucleotides align to TRBD1. Germline V gene data show CDR1 as WSHSY and CDR2 as SAAADI. CDR3 length: 16 residues. J lost 3 bases, V lost 4 bases, and 8 bases had no gene match. CDR3: CASSGGQGANNQPQHF. CDR3 DNA: TGCGCCAGCAGTGGTGGGCAGGGGGCCAACAATCAGCCCCAGCATTTT.

The chain couples TRBV15 to TRBJ2-1; TRBD1 agrees at 8 bases. The V gene end was trimmed by 5 bases and the J gene end by 8 bases; junction bases not matched to a gene: 17. Germline CDR1 and CDR2: LNHNV and YYDKDF (reference sequence). The CDR3 has 17 residues. CDR3 bases: TGTGCCACCAGCCCTCACCGGACAGGGCAGGGTCGGGATGAGCAGTTCTTC. It yields the protein CATSPHRTGQGRDEQFF. The whole variable domain, filled in from reference TRBV15 and TRBJ2-1, reads DAMVIQNPRYQVTQFGKPVTLSCSQTLNHNVMYWYQQKSSQAPKLLFHYYDKDFNNEADTPDNFQSRRPNTSFCFLDIRSPGLGDTAMYLCATSPHRTGQGRDEQFFGPGTRLTVL.

This chain uses TRBV5-5 with TRBJ2-2, with TRBD2 matching 12 bases. CDR3 length: 18 residues. Looked up from germline, CDR1 is SGHKS and CDR2 is YYEKEE (reference sequence). Germline trimming cut 4 bases from V and 1 base from J; bases unmatched to any gene: 8. Here the CDR3 DNA reads TGTGCCAGCAGCCTAGGACTAGCGGGGAGTCGGAACACCGGGGAGCTGTTTTTT. The encoded protein is CASSLGLAGSRNTGELFF.

Note on this clone: One junction end does not reproduce the germline sequence, and a read error may be involved. The chain combines TRBV7-9 with TRBJ2-4; 7 bases are shared with TRBD1. The CDR3 consists of 17 residues. In germline, CDR1 is SEHNR, CDR2 FQNEAQ (reference sequence). As DNA, the CDR3 is TGTGCCAGCAGCTTAGCCGTAGGGACAGCCGTCAAAACCATTCAGTACTTC. This translates into CASSLAVGTAVKTIQYF.

This rearrangement joins TRBV28 to TRBJ1-1; 9 bases align to TRBD1. With V trimmed by 3 bases and J by 10 bases, 6 bases remained unmatched. Looked up from germline, CDR1 is MDHEN and CDR2 is SYDVKM. This CDR3 is 13 amino acids long. The CDR3 protein is CASSFLTQGAAFF. In nucleotides, the CDR3 is TGTGCCAGCAGTTTCCTAACACAGGGGGCAGCTTTCTTT.

The chain carries TRBV28 and TRBJ2-5; D may be TRBD1 (8 bases). V gave up 7 bases and J gave up 9 bases, with 15 bases separating them. Germline lookup yields CDR1 MDHEN and CDR2 SYDVKM. This CDR3 has 12 residues. The CDR3 region is CASIDRGGPQYF. The CDR3 region has the DNA TGTGCCAGCATAGACAGGGGAGGGCCCCAGTACTTC.